The 4 T cell receptor beta chains below all came from one sample that was sequenced in a study of blood T cell repertoires in COVID-19. Using immunoSEQ multiplex PCR, the repertoire was profiled, and TCRdb retains in-frame clones only, with some absent. The profile shows fewer than 200,000 clones, 65% to 80% of them singletons. Sequenced: peripheral blood. The receptors stem from a man in his 60s with acute or convalescent COVID-19.

J is TRBJ1-1 and V is TRBV7-9; 7 bases agree with TRBD1. Trimming cost V 5 bases and J 8 bases; bases outside gene matches: 5. The CDR3 has 12 amino acids. Germline loops: CDR1 SEHNR, CDR2 FQNEAQ (reference sequence). The CDR3 spells CASSPGTDEAFF. CDR3 DNA: TGTGCCAGCAGCCCTGGGACAGACGAAGCTTTCTTT. Looking up the rest from reference TRBV7-9 and TRBJ1-1 gives the full variable domain: DTGVSQNPRHKITKRGQNVTFRCDPISEHNRLYWYRQTLGQGPEFLTYFQNEAQLEKSRLLSDRFSAERPKGSFSTLEIQRTEQGDSAMYLCASSPGTDEAFFGQGTRLTVV.

The genes are TRBV6-5 and TRBJ1-6, with no clear D. This CDR3 region has 15 residues. CDR1 is MNHEY, CDR2 SVGAGI, per germline. V was trimmed by 0 bases and J by 6 bases, leaving 9 bases between them. As DNA, the CDR3 is TGTGCCAGCAGTTACTCGGGGAGGGTTAATTCACCCCTCCACTTT. Encoded protein: CASSYSGRVNSPLHF.

This chain connects TRBV19 to TRBJ2-1, with 12 bases fitting TRBD2. The CDR3 sequence is 16 residues long. V was pared by 8 bases and J by 9 bases, with 14 bases of the junction left unmatched. From germline, CDR1 is LNHDA and CDR2 SQIVND (reference sequence). CDR3 in DNA: TGTGCCAGTGCGAAAAACCCTAGCGGGGGGGCGGGTGAGCAGTTCTTC. Its translation is CASAKNPSGGAGEQFF.

This clone has a single count. The rearrangement uses TRBV5-5 and TRBJ1-5; TRBD1 matches 7 bases. V gave up 4 bases and J gave up 1 base; unmatched junction bases: 5. The length of the CDR3 is 15 residues. Germline V gene sequence: CDR1 SGHKS, CDR2 YYEKEE (reference sequence). The CDR3, as DNA: TGTGCCAGCAGCCTCCGACAGGGAAGCAATCAGCCCCAGCATTTT. Its translation is CASSLRQGSNQPQHF.